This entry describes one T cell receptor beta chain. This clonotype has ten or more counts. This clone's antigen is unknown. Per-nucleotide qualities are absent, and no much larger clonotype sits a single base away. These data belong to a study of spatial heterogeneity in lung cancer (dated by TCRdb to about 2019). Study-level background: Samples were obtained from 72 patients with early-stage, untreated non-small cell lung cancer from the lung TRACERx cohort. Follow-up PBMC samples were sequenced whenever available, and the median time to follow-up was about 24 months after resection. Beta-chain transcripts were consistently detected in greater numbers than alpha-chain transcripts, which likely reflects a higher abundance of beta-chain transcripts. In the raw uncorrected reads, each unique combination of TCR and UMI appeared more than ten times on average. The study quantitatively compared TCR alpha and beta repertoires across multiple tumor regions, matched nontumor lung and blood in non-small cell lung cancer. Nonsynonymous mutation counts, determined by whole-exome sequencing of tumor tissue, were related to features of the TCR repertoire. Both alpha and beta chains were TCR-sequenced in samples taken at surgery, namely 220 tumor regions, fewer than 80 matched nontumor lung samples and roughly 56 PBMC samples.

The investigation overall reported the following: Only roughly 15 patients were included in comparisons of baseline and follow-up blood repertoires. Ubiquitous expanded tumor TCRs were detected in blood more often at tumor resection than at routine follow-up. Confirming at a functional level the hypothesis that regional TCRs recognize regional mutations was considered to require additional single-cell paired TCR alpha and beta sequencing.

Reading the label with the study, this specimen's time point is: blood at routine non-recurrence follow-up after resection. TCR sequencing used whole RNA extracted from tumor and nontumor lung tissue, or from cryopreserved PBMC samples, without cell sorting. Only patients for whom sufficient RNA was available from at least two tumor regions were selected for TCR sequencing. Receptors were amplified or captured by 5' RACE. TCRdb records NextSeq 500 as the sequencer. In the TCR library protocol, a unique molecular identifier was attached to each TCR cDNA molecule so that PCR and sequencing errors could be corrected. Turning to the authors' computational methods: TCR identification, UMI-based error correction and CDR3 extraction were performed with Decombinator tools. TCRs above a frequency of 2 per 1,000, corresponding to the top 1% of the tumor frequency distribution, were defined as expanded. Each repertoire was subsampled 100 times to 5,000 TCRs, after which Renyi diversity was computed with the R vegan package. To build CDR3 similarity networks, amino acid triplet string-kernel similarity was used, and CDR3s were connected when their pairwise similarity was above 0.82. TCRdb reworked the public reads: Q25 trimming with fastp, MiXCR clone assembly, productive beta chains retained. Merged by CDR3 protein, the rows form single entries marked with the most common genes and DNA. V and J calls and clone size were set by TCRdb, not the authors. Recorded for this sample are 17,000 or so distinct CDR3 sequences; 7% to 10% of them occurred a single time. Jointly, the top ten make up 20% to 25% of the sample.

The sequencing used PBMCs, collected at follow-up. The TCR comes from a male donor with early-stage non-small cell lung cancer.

The CDR3 protein sequence reads: CATTPTSGTYEQYF. The DNA sequence follows: TGTGCCACCACCCCTACTAGCGGCACCTACGAGCAGTACTTC. Recombination joined TRBV10-3 with TRBJ2-7; 8 of the junction bases match TRBD2. V trim: 10 bases; J trim: 2 bases; unmatched bases: 10. The CDR3 sequence holds 14 residues, the cysteine and phenylalanine included. Only the CDR3 DNA stays, 42 bases, in frame from base 1. Taken from the germline V gene, the CDR1 and CDR2 loops are ENHRY and SYGVKD.